This T cell receptor beta chain appears in the sequencing data of a study of T cells in Graves' hyperthyroidism and ophthalmopathy. The investigators amplified TCR beta CDR3 regions from RNA transcripts. TCR CDR3 regions were first amplified by RT-PCR with HTBI primers. TCRdb called the multiplex PCR reads again in MiXCR, with one record for every CDR3 protein. The sample gives 600,000 to 650,000 distinct CDR3 sequences, around 21% of which show up once; around a third is in the top ten. Sequencing was carried out using blood. The receptor comes from a man aged 25-45 years with Graves' ophthalmopathy.

In DNA, the CDR3 is TGTGCCAGCAGTTTAAGGGGGGGGTACGAGCAGTACTTC. Its translation: CASSLRGGYEQYF. The gene calls are TRBV27 and TRBJ2-7, with a possible D match to TRBD2 (7 bases). This CDR3 is built from 13 residues. Trimming removed 2 bases from V and 4 bases from J, with 9 bases in between. CDR1 MNHEY and CDR2 SMNVEV come from the germline V gene (reference sequence).